Below, 5 T cell receptor beta chains from the same sample are listed, as sequenced in a study of pediatric ulcerative colitis. TCRdb's table, derived via immunoSEQ multiplex PCR, lists solely in-frame clones and lacks some. The data hold 60,000 or so clones, with about 80% observed a single time. Sequenced: blood. Receptors originate from a boy younger than 18 with moderate ulcerative colitis.

V and J are TRBV27 and TRBJ2-1; 14 bases are shared with TRBD2. The germline V gene encodes CDR1 MNHEY and CDR2 SMNVEV (reference sequence). This CDR3 spans 17 amino acids. Trimming took 0 bases from V and 8 from J; bases not matched to a gene: 6. This CDR3 reads CASSLSRLAGGRDEQFF. CDR3 in DNA: TGTGCCAGCAGTTTATCCAGACTAGCGGGAGGGCGAGATGAGCAGTTCTTC.

This chain joins TRBV10-3 and TRBJ2-1; the match to TRBD2 covers 11 bases. The V gene end was trimmed by 8 bases and the J gene end by 7 bases; junction bases not matched to a gene: 10. This CDR3 is 15 amino acids long. Germline CDR1 reads ENHRY; CDR2 reads SYGVKD. The CDR3 is CAIGGHGTSGNEQFF. The CDR3 DNA is TGTGCCATCGGCGGCCACGGGACTAGCGGTAATGAGCAGTTCTTC.

V gene TRBV7-7 combines with J gene TRBJ2-7; possible D gene TRBD2, 6 bases. The V gene's germline CDR1 is SSHAT and CDR2 FNYEAQ (reference sequence). The germline V and J ends were trimmed by 4 bases and 1 base, with 8 bases remaining between them. The CDR3 consists of 13 residues. The CDR3 DNA is TGTGCCAGCAGCTCCAGCGGGTCCTACGAGCAGTACTTC. This encodes CASSSSGSYEQYF.

This chain links TRBV7-8 with TRBJ1-2; D uncertain. The V gene lost 5 bases and the J gene lost 0 bases, with 16 bases spanning the gap. Germline values: CDR1 SGHVS, CDR2 FQNEAQ. The length of the CDR3 is 16 residues. The CDR3 bases are TGTGCCAGCAGCCACCTTGGTCGGGGTCCTAACTATGGCTACACCTTC. It specifies CASSHLGRGPNYGYTF.

The rearrangement joins TRBV27 to TRBJ1-5, with 7 bases identical to TRBD1. CDR3 length: 14 amino acids. CDR1 and CDR2 (germline): MNHEY, SMNVEV (reference sequence). The junction had 4 bases not matched to a gene; V was cut back by 3 bases and J by 5 bases. The CDR3 coding sequence is TGTGCCAGCAGTTTTAGAGGGGGCGATCAGCCCCAGCATTTT. Protein: CASSFRGGDQPQHF.